This T cell receptor (beta chain) stems from a study of cytomegalovirus exposure and HLA in healthy donors. Study-level findings and limits: The presence/absence work took it that sequencing depth was about the same across donors. Previously analyzed data showed that most TCR beta V segments were productive at a frequency of about 90% or about 30%.

Concerning this clone itself: Its target is not known.

The PCR used 60 Vbeta and 13 Jbeta primers. The protocol was immunoSEQ multiplex PCR, while the TCRdb copy is restricted to in-frame clones and leaves out a portion. The sample lists approximately 110,000 clones, about three quarters occurring once. Specimen: PBMCs. This sequence was found in a woman in her thirties in good health and CMV-seronegative.

This CDR3 reads CASSSPGTGGNYGYTF. Here the CDR3 DNA reads TGCGCCAGCAGCTCCCCTGGGACAGGGGGTAACTATGGCTACACCTTC. The rearrangement links TRBV5-1 to TRBJ1-2, with 11 nucleotides matching TRBD1. J was trimmed by 1 base and V by 3 bases; bases with no gene match: 5. Germline CDR1 SGHRS, CDR2 YFSETQ. This CDR3 spans 16 amino acids.